This T cell receptor (beta chain) was found in a study of graft-versus-host responses after intestinal transplantation. Repertoires were generated with immunoSEQ multiplex PCR, while TCRdb's copy carries only in-frame clones and drops some. The table records around 21,000 clones, around 56% of them present only once. This clone appeared a few times. Germline CDR1 is PRHDT and CDR2 is FYEKMQ (reference sequence). This CDR3 comprises 15 residues. This sequence joins TRBV13 and TRBJ2-5; weak D call: TRBD1 (6 bases). The DNA end lines up better with TRBJ2-7; the J call may be wrong. The TCR sequence derives from a human patient who received an intestinal transplant. The material sequenced was alloreactive CD4+ T cells from a mixed lymphocyte reaction culture, taken before intestinal transplant. Regarding subset: CFSE-low proliferating T cells sorted from roughly 6-day pre-transplant mixed lymphocyte reaction (GvH or HvG direction). CDR3 protein: CASSLVANPGDEQYF. The CDR3 DNA reads TGTGCCAGCAGCTTAGTTGCCAACCCAGGGGACGAGCAGTACTTC.